The 27 T cell receptor beta chains listed next were all sequenced from one sample in a study of cytomegalovirus exposure and HLA in healthy donors. Measured with immunoSEQ multiplex PCR; TCRdb has only the in-frame clones, and not every one. The top ten clones hold approximately 0.99% of a sample with approximately 240,000 clones, approximately 90% of them seen once. The sequenced material came from PBMCs. These receptors came from a woman aged 18-35 years in good health and CMV-seronegative.

The J gene is TRBJ2-7, the V gene TRBV21-1; the table's D call of TRBD2 was not tested on the DNA. TRBV21-1 constitutes a pseudogene. The CDR3 runs to 16 residues. The CDR3 DNA follows: TGTGCCAGCAGCGCAAGACTAGCGACCTTCTCCTACGAGCAGTACTTC. This encodes CASSARLATFSYEQYF.

The V gene is TRBV15, the J gene TRBJ2-4, with 7 positions matching TRBD1. J gave up 0 bases and V 6 bases, and 8 bases lay outside the gene matches. Germline assignment: CDR1 LNHNV and CDR2 YYDKDF (reference sequence). The CDR3 runs 16 residues. DNA of the CDR3: TGTGCCACCAGTACGACAGGGACCCTAGCCAAAAACATTCAGTACTTC. Translation: CATSTTGTLAKNIQYF.

In its sample, this clone was seen a few times. The rearrangement links TRBV5-1 to TRBJ1-1; possible D gene TRBD1, 5 bases. The V and J ends lost 4 bases and 3 bases respectively, with 19 bases between them. CDR1 and CDR2 (germline): SGHRS, YFSETQ. The CDR3 length is 16 residues. This chain's CDR3 is CASSPNIQAYYTEAFF. Here the CDR3 DNA reads TGCGCCAGCAGCCCGAATATACAGGCCTATTACACTGAAGCTTTCTTT.

The V call is TRBV9, the J call TRBJ2-1, with D possibly matching TRBD1 (6 bases). V was shortened by 4 bases and J by 0 bases, with 14 bases between the two germline ends. CDR1 SGDLS and CDR2 YYNGEE come from the germline V gene. CDR3 length: 16 residues. The CDR3 DNA follows: TGTGCCAGCAGCCCCGAGGGGGTTAGCTCCTACAATGAGCAGTTCTTC. Amino acid sequence: CASSPEGVSSYNEQFF.

The chain recombines TRBV7-8 with TRBJ1-4; D is uncertain. Germline CDR1 is SGHVS and CDR2 is FQNEAQ. This CDR3 region has 16 residues. V lost 1 base to trimming and J lost 0 bases, with 9 bases between them. The CDR3 DNA is TGTGCCAGCAGCTTAGTCTTGAGCGCAACTAATGAAAAACTGTTTTTT. Translating it yields CASSLVLSATNEKLFF.

The J gene is TRBJ2-5, the V gene TRBV7-6, with 10 positions matching TRBD1. Trimming took 1 base from V and 4 from J; bases not matched to a gene: 3. Germline-derived CDR1 and CDR2 are SGHVS and FNYEAQ. This CDR3 spans 15 amino acids. The CDR3 DNA reads TGTGCCAGCAGCTTAGTCGGGACAGGGGTAGAGACCCAGTACTTC. Protein sequence: CASSLVGTGVETQYF.

This chain uses TRBV28 with TRBJ1-1; no clear D. V lost 3 bases to trimming and J lost 2 bases, with 13 bases between them. This CDR3 spans 15 amino acids. Germline V gene sequence: CDR1 MDHEN, CDR2 SYDVKM. This CDR3 is CASSFALFPNTEAFF. As DNA, the CDR3 is TGTGCCAGCAGTTTTGCACTCTTTCCAAACACTGAAGCTTTCTTT.

The gene calls are TRBV9 and TRBJ1-1; D unresolved. The V gene's germline CDR1 is SGDLS and CDR2 YYNGEE. Between the trimmed V and J ends, which lost 4 bases and 1 base, there was a span of 11 bases. CDR3 size: 14 residues. The CDR3 region is CASSPSRRNTEAFF. DNA for the CDR3: TGTGCCAGCAGCCCAAGTCGTAGGAACACTGAAGCTTTCTTT.

The chain recombines TRBV11-3 with TRBJ2-5; tentatively, D is TRBD1 (5 bases). Between the trimmed V and J ends, which lost 5 bases and 7 bases, there was a span of 11 bases. In germline, CDR1 is SGHNT, CDR2 YENEEA. The CDR3 length is 12 residues. CDR3: CASSQTRGTQYF. Written as DNA, the CDR3 is TGTGCCAGCAGCCAGACAAGGGGGACCCAGTACTTC.

As DNA, the CDR3 is TGTGCCAGCTCCCCGAACCAGCGAGGGGAGACCCAGTACTTC. Its protein product is CASSPNQRGETQYF. The chain employs TRBV2 and TRBJ2-5; maybe TRBD2 (5 bases). The V and J ends lost 8 bases and 5 bases respectively, with 18 bases between them. Germline V gene data show CDR1 as SNHLY and CDR2 as FYNNEI. The CDR3 covers 14 residues.

The chain has TRBV7-8 and TRBJ2-1; TRBD2 matches 12 bases. Germline V gene sequence: CDR1 SGHVS, CDR2 FQNEAQ. The CDR3 has 20 residues. The V and J ends lost 5 bases and 0 bases, in that order; junction bases with no gene match: 14. CDR3: CASSRTPGLAGPSSYNEQFF. In nucleotides, the CDR3 is TGTGCCAGCAGCCGAACCCCGGGACTAGCGGGCCCTAGCTCCTACAATGAGCAGTTCTTC.

This chain links TRBV10-3 with TRBJ1-5; 8 nucleotides match TRBD1. Trimming at V came to 0 bases and at J to 0 bases, leaving 7 bases not matched to a gene. Germline CDR1 reads ENHRY; CDR2 reads SYGVKD. This CDR3 spans 18 amino acids. CDR3 sequence reads: CAISESIGTGYSNQPQHF. The CDR3 nucleotides are TGTGCCATCAGTGAGTCCATTGGGACAGGCTATAGCAATCAGCCCCAGCATTTT.

This clone was seen only a few times. The chain is built from TRBV10-3 and TRBJ1-5; 9 nucleotides agree with TRBD1. Looked up from germline, CDR1 is ENHRY and CDR2 is SYGVKD. The CDR3 length is 14 residues. Trimming at V came to 4 bases and at J to 5 bases, leaving 3 bases not matched to a gene. CDR3 residues: CAISAWTGDQPQHF. CDR3 coding DNA: TGTGCCATCAGTGCCTGGACAGGGGATCAGCCCCAGCATTTT.

This chain links TRBV27 with TRBJ1-1; 10 nucleotides align to TRBD1. Germline assignment: CDR1 MNHEY and CDR2 SMNVEV (reference sequence). V lost 6 bases, J lost 11 bases, and 6 bases stayed unmatched. There are 12 residues in the CDR3. The DNA of the CDR3 is TGTGCCAGCAGACGGGGACAGGGGTGGGCTTTCTTT. Encoded protein: CASRRGQGWAFF.

The J gene is TRBJ2-7, the V gene TRBV4-1; 9 bases match TRBD2. Germline V lookup: CDR1 MGHRA, CDR2 YSYEKL. V shed 1 base, J shed 5 bases, and the junction held 9 bases outside the gene matches. CDR3 length: 16 residues. Written as DNA, the CDR3 is TGCGCCAGCAGCCAAGTCTGGCGGGAGGGCCGCCACGAGCAGTACTTC. This sequence encodes CASSQVWREGRHEQYF.

This chain joins TRBV11-2 and TRBJ2-2; TRBD2 agrees at 7 bases. The CDR3 runs to 15 residues. Germline CDR1 reads SGHAT; CDR2 reads FQNNGV. The V gene end was trimmed by 2 bases and the J gene end by 6 bases; junction bases not matched to a gene: 6. Here the CDR3 reads CASSLSVGRAGELFF. The CDR3 coding sequence is TGTGCCAGCAGCTTATCCGTGGGGAGGGCCGGGGAGCTGTTTTTT.

V usage is TRBV6-4 and J usage is TRBJ2-6; D unclear. Trimming removed 4 bases at V and 2 bases at J, with 9 bases between. The CDR3 totals 15 residues. Germline values: CDR1 MRHNA, CDR2 SNTAGT. The CDR3 reads CASSVVGPGANVLTF. CDR3 coding DNA: TGTGCCAGCAGTGTCGTGGGCCCTGGGGCCAACGTCCTGACTTTC.

This chain links TRBV7-3 with TRBJ1-5; D remains unclear. V lost 6 bases to trimming and J lost 15 bases, with 12 bases between them. The germline V gene has CDR1 SGHTA and CDR2 FQGTGA. The CDR3 sequence is 10 residues long. Here the CDR3 DNA reads TGTGCCAGCAGGGTCCCCACAAGGCATTTT. It is translated as CASRVPTRHF.

The V gene is TRBV18, the J gene TRBJ1-4, with D hard to call. Trimming stripped 0 bases from V and 8 bases from J, with 13 bases between. CDR3 size: 15 residues. Per the germline V gene, CDR1 is KGHSH and CDR2 is LQKENI. The CDR3 is CASSPPLREAEKLFF. In nucleotides, the CDR3 is TGTGCCAGCTCACCACCTCTGAGGGAAGCCGAAAAACTGTTTTTT.

The chain has TRBV7-2 and TRBJ2-7; TRBD2 matches 8 bases. With V trimmed by 4 bases and J by 3 bases, 8 bases remained unmatched. The CDR3 is made up of 15 amino acids. Per the germline V gene, CDR1 is SGHTA and CDR2 is FQGNSA. CDR3 amino acids: CASSYLAGPNYEQYF. CDR3 nucleotides: TGTGCCAGCAGCTATTTAGCGGGACCCAACTACGAGCAGTACTTC.

This clone was detected only once. This chain uses TRBV7-6 with TRBJ2-3; TRBD2 is a possible D gene (6 bases). The CDR3 has 17 residues. V dropped 6 bases and J dropped 4 bases, with 23 bases sitting between them. CDR1 is SGHVS and CDR2 is FNYEAQ in the germline V gene. The CDR3 sequence is CASRNGPGDIPPDTQYF. CDR3 coding DNA: TGTGCCAGCAGAAATGGCCCGGGAGACATCCCCCCAGATACGCAGTATTTT.

The rearrangement uses TRBV12-5 and TRBJ2-7, with D possibly TRBD1 on 6 matching bases. This CDR3 contains 17 residues. V gave up 6 bases and J gave up 1 base, with 22 bases separating them. The V gene's germline CDR1 is LGHNT and CDR2 FRNRAP. CDR3 residues: CASGSRDTGRKSYEQYF. The CDR3 nucleotides read TGTGCTAGTGGATCACGGGACACCGGTCGGAAGTCCTACGAGCAGTACTTC.

Of note for this clone: Its ends do not fully match the called genes, so a read error is possible. V and J are TRBV18 and TRBJ2-7; 9 bases line up with TRBD1. This CDR3 comprises 15 residues. Germline CDR1 and CDR2: KGHSH and LQKENI. As DNA, the CDR3 is TGTGCCAGCTCACCTACCGGGACAGGGTCCTCCGAGCAGTACTTC. Translating gives CASSPTGTGSSEQYF.

The V gene is TRBV6-1, the J gene TRBJ1-1; D is undetermined. The CDR3 extends over 13 amino acids. Germline CDR1 reads MNHNS; CDR2 reads SASEGT. Trimming left V 1 base short and J 4 bases short, with 7 bases between. The CDR3 sequence is CASSEVEGTEAFF. CDR3 DNA sequence: TGTGCCAGCAGTGAAGTCGAGGGCACTGAAGCTTTCTTT.

The rearrangement joins TRBV2 to TRBJ2-7, with 11 nucleotides matching TRBD2. The CDR3 length is 15 residues. CDR1 is SNHLY, CDR2 FYNNEI, per germline. The trim removed 6 bases at V and 3 bases at J, leaving 7 bases unmatched. The CDR3 spells CASRHQTSGNYEQYF. As DNA, the CDR3 is TGTGCCAGCAGGCACCAGACTAGCGGGAACTACGAGCAGTACTTC.

V and J are TRBV10-3 and TRBJ1-2; 8 positions agree with TRBD1. The germline gives CDR1 ENHRY, CDR2 SYGVKD. There are 15 residues in the CDR3. V was pared by 6 bases and J by 5 bases, with 11 bases of the junction left unmatched. As DNA, the CDR3 is TGTGCCATCAGATCTACGTACAGGGGGAATTATGGCTACACCTTC. This sequence encodes CAIRSTYRGNYGYTF.

As for this clone: The same CDR3 is also encoded by other DNA sequences in this sample. The chain employs TRBV7-9 and TRBJ1-1; weak D call: TRBD1 (5 bases). The CDR3 loop spans 12 amino acids. V was pared by 1 base and J by 6 bases, with 6 bases between. In germline, CDR1 is SEHNR, CDR2 FQNEAQ (reference sequence). In DNA form, the CDR3 reads TGTGCCAGCAGCTTAGGGGGCGCTGAAGCTTTCTTT. As protein: CASSLGGAEAFF. The full variable domain, its missing parts supplied by reference TRBV7-9 and TRBJ1-1, is DTGVSQNPRHKITKRGQNVTFRCDPISEHNRLYWYRQTLGQGPEFLTYFQNEAQLEKSRLLSDRFSAERPKGSFSTLEIQRTEQGDSAMYLCASSLGGAEAFFGQGTRLTVV.